This T cell receptor beta chain was profiled in a study of T cell responses to AZD1222 COVID-19 vaccine. The ends lost 4 bases at V and 1 base at J; junction bases unmatched: 10. The CDR3 consists of 17 residues. The germline V gene has CDR1 SGHRS and CDR2 YFSETQ. Produced via immunoSEQ multiplex PCR; TCRdb's table is partial and in-frame only. The data show tens of thousands of clones, 70% to 90% seen once. Regarding the study as a whole: With dominance at 160-218 and 743-854, vaccine-associated CD4 TCRs spanned spike. Spike-specific TCR breadth rose after two AZD1222 doses, and depth rose as well. Nearly half of unique spike-specific TCRs reportedly avoided B.1.351 and B.1.1.7 mutated regions.

Notes on this clone: Its antigen is currently unknown.

The sequences come from peripheral blood, collected 28 days after the second AZD1222 dose. The clonotype was recovered from an adult who received the AZD1222 COVID-19 vaccine. This sequence joins TRBV5-1 and TRBJ1-1, with 10 bases identical to TRBD1. The CDR3 region has the DNA TGCGCCAGCAGCCCCCGGACAGGGGGGGCGGCGAACACTGAAGCTTTCTTT. This translates into CASSPRTGGAANTEAFF.